Listed here are 23 T cell receptor beta chains from one sample, sequenced in a study of blood T cells in healthy people across ages. Alongside a J-beta primer mix, a sample-barcoded 5' primer served in a second PCR lasting roughly 7 to 11 cycles. MiXCR, applied by TCRdb to the 5' RACE reads, yields one record per CDR3 protein. The repertoire holds about 800,000 distinct CDR3 sequences, with about half as singletons. Sequenced material: blood. These receptors came from a man at least 80 years old in good health.

In this sample, this clonotype turned up many times. This chain uses TRBV30 with TRBJ2-1; D gene uncertain. CDR3 length equals 11 residues. Germline V CDR1 and CDR2: GTSNPN, SVGIG (reference sequence). Trimming shortened V by 5 bases and J by 11 bases, and 13 bases separated the two germline ends. CDR3 loop: CAWGSSDQQFF. The CDR3 DNA follows: TGTGCCTGGGGTTCTTCGGACCAGCAGTTCTTC.

The chain joins TRBV12-3 or TRBV12-4 to TRBJ1-5; D call uncertain. V lost 1 base to trimming and J lost 0 bases, with 10 bases between them. CDR3 length equals 16 residues. The CDR3 coding sequence is TGTGCCAGCAGTTTAGTAGCAACTTATAGCAATCAGCCCCAGCATTTT. Protein: CASSLVATYSNQPQHF.

The chain joins TRBV18 to TRBJ1-1; D unresolved. Germline V gene data show CDR1 as KGHSH and CDR2 as LQKENI. The CDR3 is 15 residues long. The germline V and J ends were trimmed by 5 bases and 1 base, with 14 bases remaining between them. Here the CDR3 reads CASSSGGRGNTEAFF. Written as DNA, the CDR3 is TGTGCCAGCTCATCAGGAGGGCGGGGGAACACTGAAGCTTTCTTT. Using reference TRBV18 and TRBJ1-1 for the parts outside the CDR3, the full variable domain is NAGVMQNPRHLVRRRGQEARLRCSPMKGHSHVYWYRQLPEEGLKFMVYLQKENIIDESGMPKERFSAEFPKEGPSILRIQQVVRGDSAAYFCASSSGGRGNTEAFFGQGTRLTVV.

The genes are TRBV4-2 and TRBJ2-1, with D perhaps being TRBD1 or TRBD2 (5 bases each). The CDR3 contains 15 residues. The V end lost 1 base, the J end lost 5 bases, and 12 bases lay between the germline ends. Germline V gene sequence: CDR1 LGHNA, CDR2 YNFKEQ. The CDR3 DNA reads TGTGCCAGCAGCCAAGGGGCCGGGGCTAACAATGAGCAGTTCTTC. Protein sequence: CASSQGAGANNEQFF.

This clonotype was recorded a few times. The V and J genes are TRBV9 and TRBJ2-1; tentative D call: TRBD1 (6 bases). There are 15 residues in the CDR3. V lost 6 bases and J lost 5, with 18 bases in between. Germline assignment: CDR1 SGDLS and CDR2 YYNGEE. CDR3 sequence: CASILDRFCHNEQFF. In DNA form, the CDR3 reads TGTGCCAGCATCTTAGACAGGTTCTGCCACAATGAGCAGTTCTTC.

The rearrangement joins TRBV30 to TRBJ1-2, with a possible D match to TRBD1 (6 bases). V gave up 5 bases and J gave up 5 bases, with 9 bases separating them. The CDR3 runs 11 residues. CDR1 and CDR2 (germline): GTSNPN, SVGIG (reference sequence). The DNA of the CDR3 is TGTGCCTGGCGCCAGGGGTATGGCTACACCTTC. Protein sequence: CAWRQGYGYTF.

In this sample, this clonotype turned up many times. For the CDR3, the DNA is TGTGCCAGCAGCTTGAGGAACTATGGCTACACCTTC. It codes for CASSLRNYGYTF. This chain links TRBV5-5 with TRBJ1-2; no clear D gene. The germline V gene encodes CDR1 SGHKS and CDR2 YYEKEE (reference sequence). The CDR3 runs to 12 residues. V shed 1 base and J shed 2 bases, with 3 bases lying between them.

The chain couples TRBV25-1 to TRBJ2-1, with 7 bases fitting TRBD2. Germline V gives CDR1 MGHDK, CDR2 SYGVNS. The V and J ends lost 2 bases and 7 bases, in that order; junction bases with no gene match: 8. The CDR3 spans 15 residues. CDR3 region: CASSERREIRNEQFF. DNA for the CDR3: TGTGCCAGCAGTGAACGGCGGGAGATTCGGAATGAGCAGTTCTTC. Using reference TRBV25-1 and TRBJ2-1 for the parts outside the CDR3, the full variable domain is EADIYQTPRYLVIGTGKKITLECSQTMGHDKMYWYQQDPGMELHLIHYSYGVNSTEKGDLSSESTVSRIRTEHFPLTLESARPSHTSQYLCASSERREIRNEQFFGPGTRLTVL.

The V gene is TRBV20-1, the J gene TRBJ2-1; weak D call: TRBD2 (5 bases). This CDR3 contains 13 residues. Germline V lookup: CDR1 DFQATT, CDR2 SNEGSKA (reference sequence). Trimming left V 6 bases short and J 7 bases short, with 16 bases between. In DNA form, the CDR3 reads TGCAGTGCGCCGGACTCCTTACTTAATGAGCAGTTCTTC. It is translated as CSAPDSLLNEQFF.

In the case of this clonotype: Since a much larger clone is just one base distant, this may be a read error. This chain joins TRBV28 and TRBJ2-5; 12 bases are shared with TRBD2. After removal of 6 bases from V and 11 bases from J, the junction contained 16 bases not matched to a gene. CDR1 is MDHEN, CDR2 SYDVKM, per germline. The CDR3 is made up of 16 amino acids. CDR3 in amino acids: CASRPPTSGRANEQYF. In nucleotides, the CDR3 is TGTGCCAGCAGGCCCCCGACTAGCGGGAGAGCCAATGAGCAGTACTTC.

The V and J genes are TRBV7-2 and TRBJ2-1; 7 bases line up with TRBD2. Trimming cost V 4 bases and J 3 bases; bases outside gene matches: 12. The CDR3 has 17 amino acids. Germline CDR1 and CDR2: SGHTA and FQGNSA. This CDR3 is CASSWRLAGHGYNEQFF. In DNA, the CDR3 is TGTGCCAGCAGCTGGAGACTAGCCGGACATGGCTACAATGAGCAGTTCTTC.

This clonotype was seen ten or more times. The rearrangement links TRBV29-1 to TRBJ2-3; D is uncertain. CDR1 is SQVTM, CDR2 ANQGSEA, per germline. The CDR3 spans 15 residues. V was clipped by 0 bases and J by 4 bases, with 14 bases between them. The CDR3 DNA reads TGCAGCGTTGAAGAGGGCAACTCTTACTCAGATACGCAGTATTTT. This gives the protein CSVEEGNSYSDTQYF.

This rearrangement joins TRBV27 to TRBJ1-4; a weak D match, TRBD1 (5 bases). V gave up 5 bases and J gave up 0 bases, with 13 bases separating them. This CDR3 has 16 residues. Germline lookup yields CDR1 MNHEY and CDR2 SMNVEV (reference sequence). CDR3 DNA sequence: TGTGCCAGCAGTCTCCGTTGGGGGGCAACTAATGAAAAACTGTTTTTT. Its protein is CASSLRWGATNEKLFF.

This clonotype occurred a few times. The rearrangement joins TRBV28 to TRBJ1-1; weak D call: TRBD1 (6 bases). The CDR3 length is 13 residues. V shed 5 bases and J shed 9 bases, with 16 bases lying between them. Per germline, CDR1 MDHEN and CDR2 SYDVKM. The CDR3 region is CASSVGIRGQAFF. Here the CDR3 DNA reads TGTGCCAGCAGTGTCGGCATTCGGGGGCAAGCTTTCTTT.

This clonotype occurred once. The chain links TRBV20-1 to TRBJ2-4, with D uncertain. The DNA end lines up better with TRBJ2-7; the J call may be wrong. The CDR3 loop spans 14 amino acids. Germline V gives CDR1 DFQATT, CDR2 SNEGSKA (reference sequence). This CDR3 reads CSARLRGISYEQYF. The CDR3 DNA sequence: TGCAGTGCTAGATTACGCGGTATCTCCTACGAGCAGTACTTC.

V usage is TRBV12-3 or TRBV12-4 and J usage is TRBJ2-1; TRBD2 matches at 9 bases. V lost 5 bases, J lost 9 bases, and 8 bases stayed unmatched. This CDR3 has 14 amino acids. The chain's CDR3 is CASSTGLAGSEQFF. As DNA, the CDR3 is TGTGCCAGCAGTACGGGGCTAGCGGGAAGTGAGCAGTTCTTC.

This clonotype has just a few counts. The rearrangement links TRBV12-3 or TRBV12-4 to TRBJ2-7; D unclear. V lost 3 bases, J lost 2 bases, and 8 bases lay in between. The CDR3 sequence is 13 residues long. The CDR3 nucleotides read TGTGCCAGCAGTTTTGGTAAGACCTACGAGCAGTACTTC. Its translation is CASSFGKTYEQYF.

The rearrangement links TRBV6-2 or TRBV6-3 to TRBJ2-6, with TRBD1 as a possible D gene (5 bases). With 6 bases removed from V and 0 bases from J, the gap between germline ends came to 15 bases. Germline CDR1 reads MNHEY; CDR2 reads SVGEGT. The CDR3 loop spans 17 amino acids. The CDR3 DNA follows: TGTGCCAGCAGACGACAGCCATTCGCCTCTGGGGCCAACGTCCTGACTTTC. This translates into CASRRQPFASGANVLTF.

This clonotype was detected a few times. The genes are TRBV6-6 and TRBJ1-1; 7 bases align to TRBD1. CDR3 length: 15 residues. V lost 8 bases, J lost 3 bases, and 12 bases stayed unmatched. The germline V gene has CDR1 MNHNY and CDR2 SVGAGI (reference sequence). In DNA, the CDR3 is TGTGCCAGCCGAGTCCCCCGGGACAGTCACACTGAAGCTTTCTTT. Its translation is CASRVPRDSHTEAFF.

This clonotype turned up a few times. The chain combines TRBV20-1 with TRBJ2-5; D possibly matches TRBD1 or TRBD2 (6 bases each). V lost 4 bases and J lost 7, with 19 bases in between. The CDR3 contains 14 residues. Looked up from germline, CDR1 is DFQATT and CDR2 is SNEGSKA (reference sequence). The DNA for the CDR3 is TGCAGTGCTACCTCGAGGGGGGATACAGGGACCCAGTACTTC. It encodes CSATSRGDTGTQYF.

The V call is TRBV10-3, the J call TRBJ2-1, with 9 bases lining up with TRBD2. Germline V gives CDR1 ENHRY, CDR2 SYGVKD. The CDR3 has 14 amino acids. Trimming at V came to 4 bases and at J to 9 bases, leaving 7 bases not matched to a gene. CDR3 sequence reads: CAISGREGRSEQFF. The CDR3, as DNA: TGTGCCATCAGTGGGCGGGAGGGCCGGAGTGAGCAGTTCTTC.

A note on this clonotype: One end of the junction is discordant with germline, which a read error may explain. This rearrangement joins TRBV5-6 to TRBJ1-1; no definite D call. The CDR3 sequence is 12 residues long. Germline V gives CDR1 SGHDT, CDR2 YYEEEE. CDR3 in amino acids: CASYTPNTEALF. CDR3 bases: TGTGCCAGTTACACCCCGAACACTGAAGCTTTGTTT.

This clonotype was seen at least ten times. The chain is built from TRBV12-3 or TRBV12-4 and TRBJ2-4; the match to TRBD2 covers 9 bases. CDR3 length: 15 residues. J was trimmed by 13 bases and V by 5 bases; bases with no gene match: 15. The CDR3 sequence: CASSLEAGGPREQYF. The CDR3 region has the DNA TGTGCCAGCAGTCTGGAGGCGGGAGGGCCTAGAGAGCAGTACTTC.